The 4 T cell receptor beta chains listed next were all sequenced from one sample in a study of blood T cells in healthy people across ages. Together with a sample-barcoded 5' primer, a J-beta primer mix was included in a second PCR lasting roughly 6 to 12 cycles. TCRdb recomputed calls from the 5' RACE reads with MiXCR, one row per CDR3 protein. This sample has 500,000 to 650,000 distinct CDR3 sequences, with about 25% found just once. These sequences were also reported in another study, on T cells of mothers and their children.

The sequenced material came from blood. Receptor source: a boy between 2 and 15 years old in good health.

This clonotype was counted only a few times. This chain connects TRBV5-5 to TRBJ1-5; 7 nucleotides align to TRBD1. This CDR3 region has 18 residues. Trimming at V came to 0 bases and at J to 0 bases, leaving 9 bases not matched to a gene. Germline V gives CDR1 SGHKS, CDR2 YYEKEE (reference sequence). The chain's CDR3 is CASSLGATGIDSNQPQHF. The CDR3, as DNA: TGTGCCAGCAGCTTGGGGGCGACAGGGATCGATAGCAATCAGCCCCAGCATTTT.

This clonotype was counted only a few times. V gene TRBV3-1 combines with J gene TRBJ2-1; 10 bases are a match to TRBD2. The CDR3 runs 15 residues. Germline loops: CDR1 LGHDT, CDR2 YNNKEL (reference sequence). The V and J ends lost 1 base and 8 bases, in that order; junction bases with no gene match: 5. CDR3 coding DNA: TGTGCCAGCAGCCAAGCGAGCGGGAGGGCCTATGAGCAGTTCTTC. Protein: CASSQASGRAYEQFF.

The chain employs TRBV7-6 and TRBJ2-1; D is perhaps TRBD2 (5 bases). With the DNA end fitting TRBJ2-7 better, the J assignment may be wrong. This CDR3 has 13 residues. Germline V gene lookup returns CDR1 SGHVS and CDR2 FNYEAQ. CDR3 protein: CASSFGGSNEQYF. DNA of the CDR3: TGTGCCAGCAGCTTTGGTGGGAGCAACGAGCAGTACTTC.

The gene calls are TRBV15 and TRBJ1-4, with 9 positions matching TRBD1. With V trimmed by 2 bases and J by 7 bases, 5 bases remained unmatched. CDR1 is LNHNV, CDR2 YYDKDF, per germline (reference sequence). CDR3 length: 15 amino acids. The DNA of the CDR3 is TGTGCCACCAGCAGATCCGGGACAGGGCTTGAAAAACTGTTTTTT. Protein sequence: CATSRSGTGLEKLFF. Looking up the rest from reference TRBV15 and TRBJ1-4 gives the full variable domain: DAMVIQNPRYQVTQFGKPVTLSCSQTLNHNVMYWYQQKSSQAPKLLFHYYDKDFNNEADTPDNFQSRRPNTSFCFLDIRSPGLGDTAMYLCATSRSGTGLEKLFFGSGTQLSVL.